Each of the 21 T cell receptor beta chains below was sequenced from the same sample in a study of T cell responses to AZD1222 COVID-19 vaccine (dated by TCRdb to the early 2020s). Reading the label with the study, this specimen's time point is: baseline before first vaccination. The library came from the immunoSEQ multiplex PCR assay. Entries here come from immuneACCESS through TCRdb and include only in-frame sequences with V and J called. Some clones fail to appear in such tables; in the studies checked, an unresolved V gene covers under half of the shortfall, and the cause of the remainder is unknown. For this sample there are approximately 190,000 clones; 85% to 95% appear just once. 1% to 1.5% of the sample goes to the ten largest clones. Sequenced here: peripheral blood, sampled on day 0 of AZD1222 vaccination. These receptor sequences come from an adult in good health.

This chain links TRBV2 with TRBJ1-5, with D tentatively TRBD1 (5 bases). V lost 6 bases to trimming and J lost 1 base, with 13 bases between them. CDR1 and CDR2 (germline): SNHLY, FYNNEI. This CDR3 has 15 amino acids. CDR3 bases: TGTGCCAGCAGATCGGACAAGGAGAGCAATCAGCCCCAGCATTTT. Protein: CASRSDKESNQPQHF. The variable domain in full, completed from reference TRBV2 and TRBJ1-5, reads EPEVTQTPSHQVTQMGQEVILRCVPISNHLYFYWYRQILGQKVEFLVSFYNNEISEKSEIFDDQFSVERPDGSNFTLKIRSTKLEDSAMYFCASRSDKESNQPQHFGDGTRLSIL.

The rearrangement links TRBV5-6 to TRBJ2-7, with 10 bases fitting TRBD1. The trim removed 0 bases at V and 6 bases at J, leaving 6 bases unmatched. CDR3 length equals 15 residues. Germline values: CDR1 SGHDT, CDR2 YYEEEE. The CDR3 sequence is CASSLGGQGRVEQYF. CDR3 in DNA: TGTGCCAGCAGCTTGGGGGGACAGGGGCGTGTCGAGCAGTACTTC.

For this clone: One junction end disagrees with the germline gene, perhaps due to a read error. The CDR3 protein is CASSHSSLLSYGYTF. The CDR3 region has the DNA TGTGCCAGCAGTCACTCAAGTCTTTTGTCCTATGGCTACACCTTC. The chain combines TRBV6-6 with TRBJ1-2, with D unclear. The germline gives CDR1 MNHNY, CDR2 SVGAGI (reference sequence). There are 15 residues in the CDR3.

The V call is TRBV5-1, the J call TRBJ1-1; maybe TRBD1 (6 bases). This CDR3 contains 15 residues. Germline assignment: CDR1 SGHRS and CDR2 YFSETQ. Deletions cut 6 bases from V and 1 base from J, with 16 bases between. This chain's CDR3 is CASTRGRDTNTEAFF. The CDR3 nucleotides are TGCGCCAGCACGAGGGGGAGGGACACGAACACTGAAGCTTTCTTT.

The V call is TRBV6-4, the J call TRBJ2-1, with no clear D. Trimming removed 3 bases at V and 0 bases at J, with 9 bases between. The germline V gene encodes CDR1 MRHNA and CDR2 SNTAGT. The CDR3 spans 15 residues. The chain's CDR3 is CASSEGIGSYNEQFF. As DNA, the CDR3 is TGTGCCAGCAGTGAGGGGATCGGCTCCTACAATGAGCAGTTCTTC.

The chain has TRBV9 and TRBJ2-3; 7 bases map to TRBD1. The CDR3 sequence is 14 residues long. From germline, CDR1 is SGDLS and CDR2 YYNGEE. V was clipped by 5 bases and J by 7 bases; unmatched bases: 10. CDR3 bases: TGTGCCAGCAGACCAGGGGGTACGGCAAATACGCAGTATTTT. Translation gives CASRPGGTANTQYF. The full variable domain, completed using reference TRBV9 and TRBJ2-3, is DSGVTQTPKHLITATGQRVTLRCSPRSGDLSVYWYQQSLDQGLQFLIQYYNGEERAKGNILERFSAQQFPDLHSELNLSSLELGDSALYFCASRPGGTANTQYFGPGTRLTVL.

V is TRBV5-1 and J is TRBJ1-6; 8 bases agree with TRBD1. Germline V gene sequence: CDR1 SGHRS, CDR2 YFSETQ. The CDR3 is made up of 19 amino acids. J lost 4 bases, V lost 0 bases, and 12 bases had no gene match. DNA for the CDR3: TGCGCCAGCAGCTTGGGATGGACAGGGACACGGATTTATAATTCACCCCTCCACTTT. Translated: CASSLGWTGTRIYNSPLHF.

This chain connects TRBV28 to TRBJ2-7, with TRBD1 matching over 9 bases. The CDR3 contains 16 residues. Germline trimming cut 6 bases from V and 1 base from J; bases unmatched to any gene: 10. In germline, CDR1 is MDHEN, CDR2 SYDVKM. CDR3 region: CASSAPGTGMSYEQYF. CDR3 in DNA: TGTGCCAGCAGCGCCCCCGGGACAGGGATGTCCTACGAGCAGTACTTC. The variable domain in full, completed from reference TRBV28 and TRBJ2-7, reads DVKVTQSSRYLVKRTGEKVFLECVQDMDHENMFWYRQDPGLGLRLIYFSYDVKMKEKGDIPEGYSVSREKKERFSLILESASTNQTSMYLCASSAPGTGMSYEQYFGPGTRLTVT.

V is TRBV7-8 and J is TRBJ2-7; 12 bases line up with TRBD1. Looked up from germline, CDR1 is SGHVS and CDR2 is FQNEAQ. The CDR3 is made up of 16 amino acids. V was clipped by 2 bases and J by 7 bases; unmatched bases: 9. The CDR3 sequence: CASSLIEGTGGEEQYF. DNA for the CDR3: TGTGCCAGCAGCTTAATAGAAGGGACAGGGGGCGAAGAGCAGTACTTC.

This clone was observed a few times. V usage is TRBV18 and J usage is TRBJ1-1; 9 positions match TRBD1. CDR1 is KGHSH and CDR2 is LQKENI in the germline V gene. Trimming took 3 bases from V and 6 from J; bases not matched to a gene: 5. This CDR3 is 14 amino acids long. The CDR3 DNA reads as TGTGCCAGCTCACCTCTACAGGGGGCCCCTGAAGCTTTCTTT. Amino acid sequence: CASSPLQGAPEAFF.

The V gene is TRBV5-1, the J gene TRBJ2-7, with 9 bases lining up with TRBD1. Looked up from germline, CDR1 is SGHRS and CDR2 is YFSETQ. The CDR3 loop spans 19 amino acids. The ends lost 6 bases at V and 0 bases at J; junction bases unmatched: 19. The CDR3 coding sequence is TGCGCCAGCAAATCCCAGGTAGGACAGGGGCCATTGAGCTCCTACGAGCAGTACTTC. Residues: CASKSQVGQGPLSSYEQYF. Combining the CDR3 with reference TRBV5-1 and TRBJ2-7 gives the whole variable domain KAGVTQTPRYLIKTRGQQVTLSCSPISGHRSVSWYQQTPGQGLQFLFEYFSETQRNKGNFPGRFSGRQFSNSRSEMNVSTLELGDSALYLCASKSQVGQGPLSSYEQYFGPGTRLTVT.

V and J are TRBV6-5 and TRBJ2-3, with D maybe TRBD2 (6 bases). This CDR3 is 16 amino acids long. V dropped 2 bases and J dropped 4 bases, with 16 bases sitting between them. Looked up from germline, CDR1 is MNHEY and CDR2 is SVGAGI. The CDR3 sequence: CASSYGGAPGPDTQYF. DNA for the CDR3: TGTGCCAGCAGTTACGGAGGGGCCCCTGGCCCAGATACGCAGTATTTT.

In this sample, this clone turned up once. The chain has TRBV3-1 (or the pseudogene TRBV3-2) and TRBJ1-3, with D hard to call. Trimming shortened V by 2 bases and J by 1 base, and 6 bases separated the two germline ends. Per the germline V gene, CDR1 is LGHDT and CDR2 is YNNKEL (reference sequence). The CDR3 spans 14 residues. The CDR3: CASSQSESGNTIYF. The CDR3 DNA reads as TGTGCCAGCAGCCAATCAGAGTCTGGAAACACCATATATTTT.

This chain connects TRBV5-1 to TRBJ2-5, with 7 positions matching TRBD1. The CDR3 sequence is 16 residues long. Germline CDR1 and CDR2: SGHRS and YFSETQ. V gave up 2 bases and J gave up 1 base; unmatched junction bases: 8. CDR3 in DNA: TGCGCCAGCAGCTTACATTTCGGGACAGTCCAAGAGACCCAGTACTTC. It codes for CASSLHFGTVQETQYF.

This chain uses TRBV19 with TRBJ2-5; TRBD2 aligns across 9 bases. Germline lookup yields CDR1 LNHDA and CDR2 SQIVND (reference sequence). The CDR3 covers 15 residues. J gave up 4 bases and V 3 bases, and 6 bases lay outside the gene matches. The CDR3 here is CASSISGTSTETQYF. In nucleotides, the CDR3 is TGTGCCAGTAGTATTTCAGGGACTAGCACAGAGACCCAGTACTTC.

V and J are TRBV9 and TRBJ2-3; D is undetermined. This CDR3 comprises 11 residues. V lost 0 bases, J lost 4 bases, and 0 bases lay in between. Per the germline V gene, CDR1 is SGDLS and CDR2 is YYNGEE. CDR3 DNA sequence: TGTGCCAGCAGCGTAGCAGATACGCAGTATTTT. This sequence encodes CASSVADTQYF.

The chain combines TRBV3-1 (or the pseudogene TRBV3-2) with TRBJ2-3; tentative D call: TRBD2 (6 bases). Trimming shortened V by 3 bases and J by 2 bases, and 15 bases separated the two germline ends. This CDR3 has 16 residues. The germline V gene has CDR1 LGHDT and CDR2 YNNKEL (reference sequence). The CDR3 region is CASSHYGTGNTDTQYF. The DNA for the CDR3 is TGTGCCAGCAGCCACTACGGGACTGGCAACACAGATACGCAGTATTTT.

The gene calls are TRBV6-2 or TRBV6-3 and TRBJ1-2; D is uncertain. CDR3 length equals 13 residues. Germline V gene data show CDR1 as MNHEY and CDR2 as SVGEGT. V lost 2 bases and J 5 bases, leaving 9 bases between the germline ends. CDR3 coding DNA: TGTGCCAGCAGTTACCGGTCGATATATGGCTACACCTTC. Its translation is CASSYRSIYGYTF.

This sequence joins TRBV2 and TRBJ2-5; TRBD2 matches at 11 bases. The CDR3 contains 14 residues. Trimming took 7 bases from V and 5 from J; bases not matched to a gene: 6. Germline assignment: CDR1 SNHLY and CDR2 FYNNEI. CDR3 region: CASIIAGGRETQYF. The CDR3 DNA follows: TGTGCCAGCATTATAGCGGGGGGGAGGGAGACCCAGTACTTC.

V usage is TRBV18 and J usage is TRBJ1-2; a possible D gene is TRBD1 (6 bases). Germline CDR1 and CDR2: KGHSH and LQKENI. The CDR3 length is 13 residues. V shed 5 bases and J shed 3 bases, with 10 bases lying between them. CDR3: CASSMDRDYGYTF. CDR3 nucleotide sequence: TGTGCCAGCTCAATGGACAGAGACTATGGCTACACCTTC.

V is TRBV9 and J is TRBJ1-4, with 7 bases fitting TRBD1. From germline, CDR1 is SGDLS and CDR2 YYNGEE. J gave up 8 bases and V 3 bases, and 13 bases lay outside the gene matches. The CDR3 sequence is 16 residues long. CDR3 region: CASSGTSGTAPEKLFF. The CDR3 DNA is TGTGCCAGCAGCGGGACCTCAGGGACAGCTCCCGAAAAACTGTTTTTT.